The entry below describes one T cell receptor beta chain. This clone was detected once. Its target antigen remains unknown. No much larger clonotype is one base removed from it; base qualities were not supplied. In the prospective study, participants were about 18 to 95 years old, resided in 25 or so geographic areas of the United States, and were enrolled through a virtual design. In the prospective study, participants were assigned to cohorts based on the clinical history participants reported in a screening survey and a study questionnaire. Each participant in the prospective study had whole blood, serum and a nasopharyngeal or oropharyngeal swab collected by mobile phlebotomists. Participants in the prospective study had the option to provide additional blood draws and questionnaires over a roughly 2-month period. Before DNA extraction, prospective study blood samples were shipped either frozen or at room temperature.

The data originate from a study of blood T cell repertoires in COVID-19 (dated by TCRdb to 2019 to 2021). Turning to the overall study: Samples covering the acute and convalescent phases of COVID-19 were provided by collaborators in the United States, Italy and Spain. Samples were obtained from the ongoing ImmuneRACE study (first 160 participants) and from 1,254 subjects provided by 6 global collaborators. The repertoires were released in a freely available public database intended as a resource for research on the immune response to SARS-CoV-2. Subjects who had been exposed to COVID-19, were actively infected with it, or had recovered from it provided the deeply sampled blood TCRbeta repertoires that made up the dataset. Where HLA class I and class II types were available, the types were taken from metadata supplied by the sample provider, not from assay-based typing. Nearly every sample came with metadata listing a de-identified subject ID, COVID-19 status, age in years and sex. The material from the prospective study consisted of cDNA or gDNA derived from T cells, B-cell-depleted T cells, or PBMCs.

The immunoSEQ Assay, a bias-controlled multiplex PCR, was used to amplify TCRbeta CDR3 regions from genomic DNA. The study's processing was this. The number of nucleated cells in each sample was estimated by amplification of reference gene primers within the assay. Sequence reads were collapsed and filtered to measure the absolute abundance of every unique TCRbeta CDR3 rearrangement. Productive Simpson clonality was computed per sample as the square root of Simpson's diversity index over productive rearrangements. TCRdb stores this immuneACCESS table with in-frame sequences only. Part of the clones is absent; in the studies checked, under half of the shortfall reflects unresolved V genes, and no reason is known for the rest. D and trimming come from the DNA, and the V and J calls and clone size come from that table. The sample table records under 300,000 clones; 70% to 90% of these occur just once. Less than 4% of the sample belongs to the ten largest clones.

Beyond this particular receptor, the publication reports: Clinical and demographic metadata were provided uncurated, with the amount varying by source and participant.

Based on the germline V gene, the CDR1 and CDR2 sequences are SGHTA and FQGNSA. From the cysteine up to the phenylalanine, the CDR3 has a length of 19 residues. Only the CDR3 part of the read is kept: 57 bases, read in frame from the first base. Trimming takes 2 bases from V and 4 bases from J, and the germline ends sit 24 bases apart. What was sequenced was PBMCs or T cells enriched from blood (not recorded which). This chain is built from TRBV7-2 and TRBJ2-1; TRBD2 is possibly the D segment (6 matching bases). The origin of this receptor is a woman aged 40 to 50 with acute COVID-19. In nucleotide form, the sequence is TGTGCCAGCAGCTTATACTTTCCGGGGGACGATCCAAGATACAATGAGCAGTTCTTC. It encodes CASSLYFPGDDPRYNEQFF.